This T cell receptor beta chain was documented in a study of T cells after somatic rescue of genetic block. The V and J ends lost 0 bases and 3 bases, in that order; junction bases with no gene match: 3. The CDR3 has 15 residues. CDR1 is SGHTS, CDR2 YDEGEE, per germline. TCRdb keeps only in-frame clones here, not all; method: immunoSEQ multiplex PCR. The table includes 14,000 to 15,000 clones, 65% to 75% detected once. The specimen sequenced was peripheral blood mononuclear cells (PBMCs). This clonotype originated in a man between 18 and 35 years old. The genes are TRBV5-8 and TRBJ1-5; 7 bases are a match to TRBD1. This CDR3 reads CASSLDRGDNQPQHF. The CDR3 nucleotides are TGTGCCAGCAGCTTGGACAGGGGAGACAATCAGCCCCAGCATTTT.